This is a list of T cell receptor beta chains from one sample in a study of T cell repertoires in cytomegalovirus infection. From the reads, TCRdb called clonotypes with MiXCR, one entry per CDR3 protein. The data show roughly 200,000 distinct CDR3 sequences, about 15% seen once. Sample: CD8+ T cells from PBMCs. Receptor source: a human donor in good health (CMV status not recorded). Some clones in this sample may be carry-over from other donors' samples. Both conserved end residues are part of each CDR3. D genes are given only for firm matches. Clone size is stated in some rows and not others, as once, few, many or a class when expanded.

V: TRBV6-2/TRBV6-3
J: TRBJ2-2
D: TRBD2
size: -
CDR3: CASSTGGPTGELFF
DNA: TGTGCCAGCTCCACGGGGGGGCCCACCGGGGAGCTGTTTTTT

V: TRBV7-9
J: TRBJ2-1
D: -
size: -
CDR3: CASSSPLVDVYNEQFF
DNA: TGTGCCAGCAGCTCACCACTCGTCGACGTCTACAATGAGCAGTTCTTC

V: TRBV4-3
J: TRBJ1-5
D: -
size: -
CDR3: CASSRTTAYNQPQHF
DNA: TGCGCCAGCAGCCGGACCACAGCATACAATCAGCCCCAGCATTTT

V: TRBV6-2/TRBV6-3
J: TRBJ2-7
D: -
size: -
CDR3: CASSPRTDQSYEQYF
DNA: TGTGCCAGCAGCCCTAGGACTGATCAATCCTACGAGCAGTACTTC

V: TRBV28
J: TRBJ2-7
D: TRBD1
size: few
CDR3: CASSPGNRGFYEQYF
DNA: TGTGCCAGCAGTCCCGGAAACAGGGGTTTCTACGAGCAGTACTTC

V: TRBV5-6
J: TRBJ2-7
D: TRBD1
size: few
CDR3: CASSGPRGRSPYEQYF
DNA: TGTGCCAGCAGCGGTCCCAGGGGGCGATCTCCCTACGAGCAGTACTTC

V: TRBV4-1
J: TRBJ2-1
D: -
size: few
CDR3: CASSQGGPNYNEQFF
DNA: TGCGCCAGCAGCCAGGGGGGACCGAACTACAATGAGCAGTTCTTC

V: TRBV7-6
J: TRBJ2-2
D: TRBD2
size: few
CDR3: CASSRVVGGSTGELFF
DNA: TGTGCCAGCAGCAGAGTAGTCGGGGGGAGCACCGGGGAGCTGTTTTTT

V: TRBV29-1
J: TRBJ2-7
D: -
size: -
CDR3: CSAAGATVYEQYF
DNA: TGCAGCGCCGCAGGGGCGACGGTCTACGAGCAGTACTTC

V: TRBV20-1
J: TRBJ2-7
D: TRBD1
size: few
CDR3: CSARGIVRTGENYEQYF
DNA: TGCAGTGCTAGGGGGATTGTGAGGACAGGGGAAAACTACGAGCAGTACTTC

V: TRBV11-2
J: TRBJ1-1
D: -
size: -
CDR3: CASSLGAWERNTEAFF
DNA: TGTGCCAGCAGCTTAGGGGCGTGGGAGAGGAACACTGAAGCTTTCTTT

V: TRBV29-1
J: TRBJ2-1
D: TRBD1
size: once
CDR3: CSVDASHRDRGYNEQFF
DNA: TGCAGCGTTGATGCCTCCCACCGGGACAGGGGCTACAATGAGCAGTTCTTC

V: TRBV27
J: TRBJ2-1
D: TRBD1
size: -
CDR3: CASSSGTGDWNEQFF
DNA: TGTGCCAGCAGCTCAGGGACAGGAGATTGGAATGAGCAGTTCTTC

V: TRBV12-3/TRBV12-4
J: TRBJ2-1
D: -
size: -
CDR3: CASRSLGTSGDEQFF
DNA: TGTGCCAGCAGGTCCCTTGGGACCTCCGGGGATGAGCAGTTCTTC

V: TRBV7-2
J: TRBJ1-1
D: -
size: -
CDR3: CASSLGQPIPGTEAFF
DNA: TGTGCCAGCAGCTTAGGACAGCCCATTCCGGGCACTGAAGCTTTCTTT

V: TRBV6-2/TRBV6-3
J: TRBJ1-2
D: TRBD1
size: -
CDR3: CASSATWTGNYGYTF
DNA: TGTGCCAGCAGTGCCACTTGGACAGGGAACTATGGCTACACCTTC

V: TRBV12-3/TRBV12-4
J: TRBJ1-3
D: -
size: -
CDR3: CASSLEGSSGNTIYF
DNA: TGTGCCAGCAGTTTGGAGGGGTCCTCTGGAAACACCATATATTTT

V: TRBV28
J: TRBJ2-7
D: -
size: few
CDR3: CASRTGAVSHEQYF
DNA: TGTGCCAGCAGGACCGGGGCCGTTTCGCACGAGCAGTACTTC

V: TRBV7-2
J: TRBJ1-5
D: TRBD1
size: -
CDR3: CASSSRQGAGQPQHF
DNA: TGTGCCAGCAGCTCCCGACAGGGGGCGGGTCAGCCCCAGCATTTT

V: TRBV7-2
J: TRBJ2-3
D: -
size: few
CDR3: CASRGFPHTDTQYF
DNA: TGTGCCAGCAGGGGGTTTCCGCACACAGATACGCAGTATTTT

V: TRBV6-2/TRBV6-3
J: TRBJ2-1
D: TRBD2
size: -
CDR3: CASSYSTSGLSSYNEQFF
DNA: TGTGCCAGCAGTTACTCCACTAGCGGCCTTAGCTCCTACAATGAGCAGTTCTTC

V: TRBV10-3
J: TRBJ1-4
D: -
size: many
CDR3: CASSNPTNEKLFF
DNA: TGTGCCTCATCGAACCCAACTAATGAAAAACTGTTTTTT

V: TRBV7-2
J: TRBJ1-2
D: -
size: -
CDR3: CASSLLPKGYTF
DNA: TGTGCCAGCAGCCTACTGCCAAAAGGCTACACCTTC

V: TRBV7-9
J: TRBJ2-1
D: -
size: -
CDR3: CASRGPSYNEQFF
DNA: TGTGCCAGCAGAGGCCCATCCTACAATGAGCAGTTCTTC

V: TRBV4-2
J: TRBJ2-7
D: -
size: many
CDR3: CASSQGGSYEQYF
DNA: TGTGCCAGCAGCCAAGGGGGCTCCTACGAGCAGTACTTC

V: TRBV28
J: TRBJ2-7
D: TRBD1
size: few
CDR3: CASLDRGTFREQYF
DNA: TGTGCCAGCCTTGACAGGGGGACTTTTCGGGAGCAGTACTTC

V: TRBV20-1
J: TRBJ2-7
D: TRBD2
size: few
CDR3: CSATLSGGPPYEQYF
DNA: TGCAGTGCTACACTTAGCGGGGGCCCACCCTACGAGCAGTACTTC

V: TRBV7-6
J: TRBJ2-7
D: -
size: few
CDR3: CASSWTSASGEQYF
DNA: TGTGCCAGCAGCTGGACATCCGCATCAGGGGAGCAGTACTTC

V: TRBV6-2/TRBV6-3
J: TRBJ2-1
D: TRBD2
size: -
CDR3: CASSRGTSGGENEQFF
DNA: TGTGCCAGCAGCCGAGGGACTAGCGGGGGTGAGAATGAGCAGTTCTTC

V: TRBV12-3/TRBV12-4
J: TRBJ1-2
D: -
size: -
CDR3: CASSFGGEDYGYTF
DNA: TGTGCCAGCAGTTTTGGGGGCGAAGACTATGGCTACACCTTC

V: TRBV27
J: TRBJ2-2
D: -
size: -
CDR3: CASSSPMGAGELFF
DNA: TGTGCCAGCAGTTCCCCAATGGGGGCCGGGGAGCTGTTTTTT

V: TRBV6-2/TRBV6-3
J: TRBJ2-1
D: TRBD2
size: -
CDR3: CASRQSRASGGDPTYNEQFF
DNA: TGTGCCAGCAGACAGAGTCGAGCTAGCGGGGGGGATCCTACCTACAATGAGCAGTTCTTC

V: TRBV7-2
J: TRBJ2-7
D: -
size: -
CDR3: CASTVSSYEQYF
DNA: TGTGCCAGCACCGTAAGCTCCTACGAGCAGTACTTC

V: TRBV20-1
J: TRBJ2-7
D: -
size: few
CDR3: CSARIWGTYEQYF
DNA: TGCAGTGCTAGGATCTGGGGAACCTACGAGCAGTACTTC

V: TRBV7-2
J: TRBJ2-2
D: TRBD2
size: many
CDR3: CASSFPLAAGGSNTGELFF
DNA: TGTGCCAGCAGCTTTCCGTTAGCGGCCGGGGGGTCGAACACCGGGGAGCTGTTTTTT

V: TRBV7-9
J: TRBJ1-3
D: -
size: few
CDR3: CASSLGTGQISGNTIYF
DNA: TGTGCCAGCAGCTTAGGTACAGGCCAAATCTCTGGAAACACCATATATTTT

V: TRBV6-5
J: TRBJ2-7
D: TRBD1
size: -
CDR3: CASRSPGQGAYEQYF
DNA: TGTGCCAGCAGGTCACCGGGACAGGGGGCTTACGAGCAGTACTTC

V: TRBV7-9
J: TRBJ1-2
D: TRBD1
size: few
CDR3: CASSDLTGVGGYTF
DNA: TGTGCCAGCAGCGACCTTACAGGGGTCGGAGGCTACACCTTC

V: TRBV7-9
J: TRBJ2-2
D: -
size: few
CDR3: CASSWPTATGELFF
DNA: TGTGCCAGCAGCTGGCCCACCGCCACCGGGGAGCTGTTTTTT

V: TRBV5-5
J: TRBJ1-1
D: TRBD1
size: -
CDR3: CASSFQGGETEAFF
DNA: TGTGCCAGCAGCTTTCAGGGGGGAGAGACTGAAGCTTTCTTT

V: TRBV4-1
J: TRBJ2-3
D: TRBD2
size: -
CDR3: CASSQPGTSRGVGTDTQYF
DNA: TGCGCCAGCAGCCAACCCGGGACTAGCAGGGGGGTTGGCACAGATACGCAGTATTTT

V: TRBV4-2
J: TRBJ1-1
D: TRBD1
size: many
CDR3: CASSQDSGGYTEAFF
DNA: TGTGCCAGCAGCCAAGATTCAGGGGGCTACACTGAAGCTTTCTTT

V: TRBV6-2/TRBV6-3
J: TRBJ2-7
D: -
size: -
CDR3: CASSQRVFEQYF
DNA: TGTGCCAGCAGTCAGAGGGTGTTCGAGCAGTACTTC

V: TRBV7-9
J: TRBJ2-1
D: -
size: few
CDR3: CASSLLSGPTPGEQFF
DNA: TGTGCCAGCAGCTTATTATCAGGACCCACCCCAGGGGAGCAGTTCTTC